A selection of T cell receptor beta chains follows, all from one sample in a study of shared clonotypes between healthy human individuals. Sequencing was performed with immunoSEQ multiplex PCR; in TCRdb, only in-frame clones are kept and a portion is missing. The data contain about 600,000 clones, 97% of them singletons. The sample was naive CD4+ T cells sorted from blood. The receptors shown here come from a woman aged 25 to 45 in good health. Each CDR3 is given with its conserved first and last residue. Fields, in order: clone size, V gene, J gene, D gene, CDR3 protein, CDR3 DNA. The D gene is left open where the match is weak. Only part of the rows carry a size: once, few, many, or a class if the clone is expanded.

.	TRBV15	TRBJ2-1	TRBD2	CATSREGGRARNEQFF	TGTGCCACCAGCAGAGAAGGCGGGAGGGCCCGGAATGAGCAGTTCTTC
.	TRBV27	TRBJ1-5	TRBD1	CASRDRVGQPQHF	TGTGCCAGTCGGGACAGGGTGGGACAGCCCCAGCATTTT
.	TRBV6-5	TRBJ1-1	.	CASSYELNTEAFF	TGTGCCAGCAGTTACGAATTGAACACTGAAGCTTTCTTT
once	TRBV6-5	TRBJ1-1	.	CASSYTTGRASEAFF	TGTGCCAGCAGTTACACCACGGGGAGGGCCTCTGAAGCTTTCTTT
.	TRBV28	TRBJ2-7	.	CASSLQQGVGYEQYF	TGTGCCAGCAGTTTACAACAGGGAGTTGGCTACGAGCAGTACTTC
.	TRBV18	TRBJ1-3	TRBD1	CASSPSPGQGIGNTIYF	TGTGCCAGCTCACCATCCCCCGGACAGGGAATTGGAAACACCATATATTTT
.	TRBV5-4	TRBJ2-7	.	CASEKNNRVSTYEQYF	TGTGCCAGCGAAAAAAATAACAGGGTTAGTACCTACGAGCAGTACTTC
.	TRBV27	TRBJ2-7	.	CASSYSARYEQYF	TGTGCCAGCAGTTACTCAGCGCGCTACGAGCAGTACTTC
.	TRBV18	TRBJ1-1	.	CASSPGKGRMNTEAFF	TGTGCCAGCTCACCAGGGAAAGGAAGGATGAACACTGAAGCTTTCTTT
once	TRBV5-4	TRBJ2-3	.	CASSLWTDTQYF	TGTGCCAGCAGCCTATGGACAGATACGCAGTATTTT
.	TRBV5-1	TRBJ1-1	.	CASSLGGTGWGDEAFF	TGCGCCAGCAGCTTGGGCGGAACTGGATGGGGAGATGAAGCTTTCTTT
.	TRBV28	TRBJ2-3	.	CASSSQNTQYF	TGTGCCAGCAGTTCCCAAAATACGCAGTATTTT
.	TRBV28	TRBJ2-1	.	CASSFPGTGIYEQFF	TGTGCCAGCAGTTTCCCCGGGACGGGCATTTATGAGCAGTTCTTC
.	TRBV10-2	TRBJ2-7	TRBD2	CASSVAGGGNEQYF	TGCGCCAGCAGCGTAGCGGGAGGTGGCAACGAGCAGTACTTC
.	TRBV5-1	TRBJ2-6	TRBD1	CASSLLRQGSSGANVLTF	TGCGCCAGCAGCTTGTTGCGACAGGGGAGCTCTGGGGCCAACGTCCTGACTTTC
.	TRBV6-1	TRBJ1-2	.	CASSEGRNYGYTF	TGTGCCAGCAGTGAAGGGCGGAACTATGGCTACACCTTC
once	TRBV28	TRBJ1-1	.	CASSLLETMNTEAFF	TGTGCCAGCAGTTTATTGGAGACGATGAACACTGAAGCTTTCTTT
.	TRBV5-6	TRBJ2-3	TRBD2	CASSSGTSDSLVDTQYF	TGTGCCAGCAGCTCCGGGACTAGCGACTCCCTCGTAGATACGCAGTATTTT
.	TRBV5-1	TRBJ2-3	TRBD2	CASSFGPPSGSSDTQYF	TGCGCCAGCAGCTTTGGGCCGCCTAGCGGGAGTTCGGATACGCAGTATTTT
.	TRBV29-1	TRBJ2-1	TRBD2	CSVELGLAGRVFF	TGCAGCGTTGAATTGGGGCTAGCGGGGAGGGTCTTCTTC
.	TRBV7-3	TRBJ2-3	.	CASSFNSGGVDTQYF	TGTGCCAGCAGCTTCAACAGCGGAGGGGTGGATACGCAGTATTTT
.	TRBV15	TRBJ1-5	.	CATSRAFRPLVYSNQPQHF	TGTGCCACCAGCAGAGCTTTCCGGCCCCTGGTCTATAGCAATCAGCCCCAGCATTTT
once	TRBV7-9	TRBJ2-1	TRBD2	CASSLVPGGRDNEQFF	TGTGCCAGCAGCTTAGTGCCGGGAGGCCGGGACAATGAGCAGTTCTTC
.	TRBV5-1	TRBJ2-3	TRBD1	CASRGTGEADTQYF	TGCGCCAGCAGGGGGACAGGGGAGGCAGATACGCAGTATTTT
.	TRBV14	TRBJ1-1	.	CASSQGREAFF	TGTGCCAGCAGTCAGGGTCGAGAAGCTTTCTTT
.	TRBV6-6	TRBJ2-7	.	CASSLELVYEQYF	TGTGCCAGCAGTTTAGAGCTAGTCTACGAGCAGTACTTC
.	TRBV6-5	TRBJ2-5	TRBD1	CASSQGQQSTQYF	TGTGCCAGCAGTCAGGGACAGCAGAGCACCCAGTACTTC
.	TRBV19	TRBJ1-3	TRBD1	CASRDRGSGNTIYF	TGTGCCAGCCGAGACAGGGGGTCTGGAAACACCATATATTTT
.	TRBV7-8	TRBJ2-7	.	CASSLLEGLEQYF	TGTGCCAGCAGCTTGTTAGAAGGCCTCGAGCAGTACTTC
.	TRBV5-4	TRBJ2-6	.	CASSSGRDGGSVLTF	TGTGCCAGCAGCTCAGGACGGGACGGTGGCTCGGTCCTGACTTTC
.	TRBV28	TRBJ2-1	TRBD2	CAIAVSLAGDNEQFF	TGTGCCATCGCAGTTTCTCTAGCGGGAGATAATGAGCAGTTCTTC
.	TRBV19	TRBJ1-1	TRBD1	CASSFRTGANTEAFF	TGTGCCAGTAGTTTTCGGACAGGGGCGAACACTGAAGCTTTCTTT
.	TRBV7-9	TRBJ1-4	.	CASIPNEKLFF	TGTGCCAGCATCCCCAATGAAAAACTGTTTTTT
.	TRBV7-2	TRBJ2-1	.	CASSLGVGREQKSYNEQFF	TGTGCCAGCAGCTTAGGAGTGGGTCGGGAGCAGAAATCCTACAATGAGCAGTTCTTC
.	TRBV10-1	TRBJ2-5	.	CASGSGDGKETQYF	TGCGCCAGCGGTTCGGGGGACGGAAAAGAGACCCAGTACTTC